The present T cell receptor beta chain was sequenced within a study of cytomegalovirus exposure and HLA in healthy donors. Study details: HLA-typed donors were the source of about 85 million unique TCRs, which an early data release held.

In regard to this clone: Its antigen remains unknown.

This CDR3 is 15 amino acids long. Germline values: CDR1 MRHNA, CDR2 SNTAGT. Notes on the study in general: The HLA-A and HLA-B alleles of most subjects were reportedly predicted accurately from TCR beta sequences.

With 60 Vbeta and 13 Jbeta primers, the PCR was carried out. TCRdb's copy holds only in-frame clones and misses some; the assay was immunoSEQ multiplex PCR. The data contain some 170,000 clones, roughly four fifths of them seen just once; the ten biggest clones take up about 3%. This chain links TRBV6-4 with TRBJ2-5; the D gene is possibly TRBD2 (6 bases). The J call may be faulty, since TRBJ2-7 better matches the DNA end. This receptor was identified in a woman aged 45-65 years in good health and CMV-seropositive. The sample was PBMCs. CDR3 DNA: TGTGCCAGCACTATACTTCGGGGGAATACCTACGAGCAGTACTTC. Encoded protein: CASTILRGNTYEQYF.